Below are 25 T cell receptor beta chains sequenced from a single sample in a study of tumor and adjacent non-tumor tissue in lung cancer (dated by TCRdb to the late 2010s). Bulk unsorted tissue served as the source for RNA extraction, and RNA quality was assessed using a NanoDrop ND-1000 and an Agilent 2100. The library was generated by multiplex PCR. The instrument was an Illumina HiSeq 2500. TCRbeta libraries were constructed through three rounds of nested PCR with primers (Table S4) according to protocols modified from ARM-PCR. TCRdb handled the public reads itself, with Q25 trimming in fastp and clone calling in MiXCR, and kept productive beta chains. Duplicate CDR3 protein sequences are folded into a single record with the most common DNA and genes. Within this sample are more than 85,000 distinct CDR3 sequences, with approximately 57% of them counted one time only. Together, the top ten hold roughly 15% of the sample.

The sample consisted of lung tumor tissue. The receptors come from a man between 65 and 85 years old with non-small cell lung cancer.

A note on this clonotype: Since a much larger clone is just one base distant, this may be a read error. The chain joins TRBV6-6 to TRBJ2-1; no reliable D call. CDR3 size: 12 residues. Germline V gives CDR1 MNHNY, CDR2 SVGAGI (reference sequence). Trimming removed 5 bases from V and 5 bases from J, with 7 bases in between. The CDR3 loop reads CASSHGDNEQFF. The CDR3 DNA reads as TGTGCCAGCAGTCACGGAGACAATGAGCAGTTCTTC.

As for this clonotype: A much larger clonotype is one base distant, so this may be a read error. The J gene is TRBJ2-7, the V gene TRBV13; the D gene could be TRBD1 or TRBD2 (5 bases each). The germline V and J ends were trimmed by 3 bases and 4 bases, with 16 bases remaining between them. The CDR3 consists of 15 residues. Germline assignment: CDR1 PRHDT and CDR2 FYEKMQ (reference sequence). The CDR3 DNA reads TGTGCCAGCAGCTTCCGGGGCAGGGAAGGATACGAGCAGTACTTC. The encoded protein is CASSFRGREGYEQYF.

This clonotype was seen a few times. The chain recombines TRBV5-1 with TRBJ1-4; no clear D gene. Germline V gene data show CDR1 as SGHRS and CDR2 as YFSETQ. The CDR3 length is 17 residues. Trimming shortened V by 2 bases and J by 8 bases, and 22 bases separated the two germline ends. In nucleotides, the CDR3 is TGCGCCAGCAGCTTCCTAGCACGGGGAGGTAATAAAGAAAAACTGTTTTTT. Its translation is CASSFLARGGNKEKLFF. The full variable domain, in which reference TRBV5-1 and TRBJ1-4 provide the parts outside the CDR3, is KAGVTQTPRYLIKTRGQQVTLSCSPISGHRSVSWYQQTPGQGLQFLFEYFSETQRNKGNFPGRFSGRQFSNSRSEMNVSTLELGDSALYLCASSFLARGGNKEKLFFGSGTQLSVL.

The gene calls are TRBV11-3 and TRBJ2-3; D is perhaps TRBD2 (6 bases). Germline V CDR1 and CDR2: SGHNT, YENEEA. This CDR3 comprises 12 residues. The V and J ends lost 7 bases and 7 bases respectively, with 12 bases between them. The chain's CDR3 is CASNMAGHTQYF. CDR3 DNA: TGTGCCAGCAACATGGCGGGGCATACGCAGTATTTT.

The V gene is TRBV18, the J gene TRBJ1-5; D is possibly TRBD1 (5 bases). V was trimmed by 2 bases and J by 9 bases, leaving 11 bases between them. CDR1 and CDR2 (germline): KGHSH, LQKENI. CDR3 size: 13 residues. DNA for the CDR3: TGTGCCAGCTCACCAGACGACAGTTTGCCCCAGCATTTT. This codes for CASSPDDSLPQHF.

With regard to this clonotype: The CDR3 ends on some other residue instead of the conserved phenylalanine or tryptophan, so this is likely a read error. V usage is TRBV29-1 and J usage is TRBJ2-1; D remains unclear. This CDR3 is built from 8 residues. Per germline, CDR1 SQVTM and CDR2 ANQGSEA. The CDR3 sequence: CRVAEQFL. CDR3 sequence (DNA): TGCAGGGTTGCAGAGCAGTTCTTA.

Notes on this clonotype: One junction end does not reproduce the germline sequence, and a read error may be involved. The chain carries TRBV29-1 and TRBJ2-1; the D gene is possibly TRBD2 (6 bases). The CDR3 covers 12 residues. Germline CDR1 reads SQVTM; CDR2 reads ANQGSEA. This CDR3 is CSAGLGAAGQLF. In DNA form, the CDR3 reads TGCAGCGCCGGACTGGGCGCCGCGGGGCAGCTCTTC.

This clonotype came up a few times. The V and J genes are TRBV11-3 and TRBJ1-1; D uncertain. This CDR3 region has 16 residues. Trimming took off 6 bases at V and 0 bases at J, with 17 bases between the two ends. Germline-derived CDR1 and CDR2 are SGHNT and YENEEA. CDR3 sequence reads: CASRRSEANMNTEAFF. The CDR3 DNA reads TGTGCCAGCAGGCGCAGCGAGGCAAATATGAACACTGAAGCTTTCTTT.

With regard to this clonotype: A read error may explain this, as a much larger clone is one base away. V and J are TRBV14 and TRBJ2-1, with D possibly being TRBD2 (6 bases). The CDR3 is made up of 13 amino acids. Between the trimmed V and J ends, which lost 1 base and 8 bases, there was a span of 9 bases. The germline V gene has CDR1 SGHDN and CDR2 FVKESK. The CDR3 region has the DNA TGTGCCAGCAGCCAAGTGGGGGGTGATGAGCAGTTCTTC. Protein product: CASSQVGGDEQFF.

The genes are TRBV11-3 and TRBJ2-3, with 8 bases lining up with TRBD2. V shed 5 bases, J shed 2 bases, and the junction held 6 bases outside the gene matches. The CDR3 contains 15 residues. In germline, CDR1 is SGHNT, CDR2 YENEEA. The CDR3 DNA is TGTGCCAGCAGCCTTCAAGCGGGGGACACAGATACGCAGTATTTT. Its protein product is CASSLQAGDTDTQYF. Drawing the rest from reference TRBV11-3 and TRBJ2-3, the complete variable domain is EAGVVQSPRYKIIEKKQPVAFWCNPISGHNTLYWYLQNLGQGPELLIRYENEEAVDDSQLPKDRFSAERLKGVDSTLKIQPAELGDSAVYLCASSLQAGDTDTQYFGPGTRLTVL.

This clonotype showed up just a few times. A single base separates this from a much larger clone, so it may be a read error. J is TRBJ2-2 and V is TRBV5-5; 7 bases fit TRBD1. The CDR3 is 14 amino acids. Germline CDR1 and CDR2: SGHKS and YYEKEE (reference sequence). The CDR3 DNA is TGTGTCAGCAGCTTGGTAGGGGGCTACGGGGAGCTGTTTTTT. It codes for CVSSLVGGYGELFF.

This chain links TRBV11-2 with TRBJ2-2; unclear D gene. V dropped 2 bases and J dropped 14 bases, with 18 bases sitting between them. The CDR3 length is 14 residues. The V gene's germline CDR1 is SGHAT and CDR2 FQNNGV. This CDR3 reads CASSLQAWSEELFF. The CDR3 DNA sequence: TGTGCCAGCAGCTTACAAGCCTGGTCAGAGGAACTGTTTTTT.

In regard to this clonotype: A read error may be the cause here, since a much bigger clone is one base away. The genes are TRBV4-2 and TRBJ2-7; no definite D call. CDR1 and CDR2 (germline): LGHNA, YNFKEQ. The CDR3 is made up of 16 amino acids. V shed 4 bases and J shed 3 bases, with 19 bases lying between them. CDR3 residues: CASSPRWRLSFYEQYF. The CDR3 DNA reads as TGTGCCAGCAGCCCTAGATGGCGCCTGAGCTTCTACGAGCAGTACTTC.

On this clonotype: An end of the junction does not agree with germline; a read error may underlie this. The rearrangement joins TRBV10-3 to TRBJ2-2; no firm D call. The germline V gene encodes CDR1 ENHRY and CDR2 SYGVKD. The CDR3 extends over 14 amino acids. CDR3 DNA: TGTGCCATGAGCCCATTGGACGTCACCGGCGAGCTGTTTTTT. This codes for CAMSPLDVTGELFF.

A word on this clonotype: The conserved final phenylalanine or tryptophan is absent from the CDR3, which likely points to a read error. The chain links TRBV11-2 to TRBJ1-5; D is unclear. The CDR3 runs 13 residues. The germline gives CDR1 SGHAT, CDR2 FQNNGV. The CDR3 protein is CANSLARGQPQHL. For the CDR3, the DNA is TGTGCCAACAGCTTAGCGAGAGGTCAGCCCCAGCATTTA.

Comments on this clonotype: A much larger clonotype is one base distant, so this may be a read error. The J gene is TRBJ2-1, the V gene TRBV5-6, with 9 bases aligning to TRBD2. Germline CDR1 reads SGHDT; CDR2 reads YYEEEE. The CDR3 spans 20 residues. V shed 3 bases, J shed 0 bases, and the junction held 16 bases outside the gene matches. This chain's CDR3 is CASSSPGLAKKRGSYNEQFF. CDR3 nucleotides: TGTGCCAGCAGCTCCCCCGGACTAGCGAAAAAGAGGGGCTCCTACAATGAGCAGTTCTTC.

This chain links TRBV7-9 with TRBJ2-2, with TRBD2 matching 10 bases. In germline, CDR1 is SEHNR, CDR2 FQNEAQ (reference sequence). The CDR3 length is 17 residues. V shed 5 bases and J 14 bases; nucleotides not matched to a gene: 20. CDR3 sequence reads: CASSLGLAGVGTGKLFF. The CDR3 region has the DNA TGTGCCAGCAGCCTTGGGCTAGCGGGAGTCGGAACCGGGAAACTGTTTTTT.

This clonotype was detected once. No conserved phenylalanine or tryptophan is present at the end of the CDR3, so a read error is the likely explanation. This chain connects TRBV5-8 to TRBJ1-2, with a tentative D call TRBD1 (5 bases). The germline CDR1 and CDR2 sequences are SGHTS and YDEGEE. The CDR3 sequence is 12 residues long. The CDR3 bases are TGTGCCAGCACCTTGGAGGGGTCTGGTTACACCATC. This encodes CASTLEGSGYTI.

On this clonotype itself: A read error may produce the germline difference seen at one junction end. The CDR3 coding sequence is TGTGCCAGCAGCTTAGACCTCCCCTTGGGAAAAGCCTACGATCAGTGCTTC. It yields the protein CASSLDLPLGKAYDQCF. This sequence joins TRBV11-2 and TRBJ2-7, with D uncertain. From germline, CDR1 is SGHAT and CDR2 FQNNGV. This CDR3 is built from 17 residues.

This clonotype came up many times. The chain couples TRBV6-6 to TRBJ1-4; no reliable D call. CDR3 length: 15 amino acids. Trimming took off 7 bases at V and 6 bases at J, with 18 bases between the two ends. Per germline, CDR1 MNHNY and CDR2 SVGAGI (reference sequence). The chain's CDR3 is CASTKGGSGDEKLFF. CDR3 sequence (DNA): TGTGCCAGCACCAAGGGCGGCAGTGGGGATGAAAAACTGTTTTTT.

This clonotype has only one observation. A read error is likely, as this CDR3 ends without the conserved phenylalanine or tryptophan. The chain couples TRBV6-1 to TRBJ1-1, with TRBD1 matching over 7 bases. Germline V lookup: CDR1 MNHNS, CDR2 SASEGT. CDR3 size: 15 residues. DNA of the CDR3: TGTGTCAGCACCTACGCTAGATCAGGGGGTACTGAAGCTTTCATT. Its protein product is CVSTYARSGGTEAFI.

Note on this clonotype: At one end, the junction sequence differs from germline, possibly due to a read error. The chain carries TRBV4-2 and TRBJ2-1, with TRBD2 as a possible D gene (5 bases). Germline V gene sequence: CDR1 LGHNA, CDR2 YNFKEQ. CDR3 length equals 13 residues. In DNA form, the CDR3 reads TGTGCCATCAGCATCCGGGAAGACAATAAGCAGTTCTTC. This translates into CAISIREDNKQFF.

CDR3 loop: CSFFAPSGMLYNEQFF. In DNA, the CDR3 is TGCAGCTTTTTTGCCCCTAGCGGGATGCTTTACAATGAGCAGTTCTTC. The chain is built from TRBV29-1 and TRBJ2-1; TRBD2 matches at 9 bases. CDR1 is SQVTM, CDR2 ANQGSEA, per germline. The CDR3 spans 16 residues. With V trimmed by 8 bases and J by 4 bases, 15 bases remained unmatched.

Details on this clonotype: The junction and the germline gene differ at one end; a read error may be behind it. V is TRBV30 and J is TRBJ1-2; D gene ambiguous. The CDR3 has 12 amino acids. In germline, CDR1 is GTSNPN, CDR2 SVGIG (reference sequence). The DNA of the CDR3 is TGTGCCTGGAGTGTACGGAGGGTGGGTTACATCTTC. This translates into CAWSVRRVGYIF. Full variable domain (remainder filled in from reference TRBV30 and TRBJ1-2): SQTIHQWPATLVQPVGSPLSLECTVEGTSNPNLYWYRQAAGRGLQLLFYSVGIGQISSEVPQNLSASRPQDRQFILSSKKLLLSDSGFYLCAWSVRRVGYIFGSGTRLTVV.

Points on this clonotype: One junction end does not reproduce the germline sequence, and a read error may be involved. This chain joins TRBV11-2 and TRBJ1-1, with 7 bases lining up with TRBD1. This CDR3 is built from 13 residues. Germline V gene data show CDR1 as SGHAT and CDR2 as FQNNGV. As DNA, the CDR3 is TGTGCCAGCAGCAACAGGGGATATACTGAAGCTTCCTTT. It specifies CASSNRGYTEASF. The full variable domain, rest sourced from reference TRBV11-2 and TRBJ1-1, is EAGVAQSPRYKIIEKRQSVAFWCNPISGHATLYWYQQILGQGPKLLIQFQNNGVVDDSQLPKDRFSAERLKGVDSTLKIQPAKLEDSAVYLCASSNRGYTEASFGQGTRLTVV.